This T cell receptor (beta chain) was found in a study of OX40 agonist ivuxolimab in advanced cancers. As for the study in general: Ivuxolimab was delivered to patients intravenously every 2 weeks at doses spanning 0.01 to 10 mg/kg. The study's findings and limits: Blood T cells, both CD4+ and CD8+, expanded clonally by week 6 at 0.1 to 3.0 mg/kg.

In its sample, this clone was seen once. The antigen is not known. This table comes from immunoSEQ multiplex PCR, and its TCRdb copy is limited to in-frame clones, with some not included. The sample includes about 19,000 clones, more than 60% of them seen just once. V lost 5 bases, J lost 1 base, and 9 bases lay in between. The CDR3 spans 13 residues. In germline, CDR1 is MNHEY, CDR2 SMNVEV (reference sequence). This receptor was taken from an adult with an advanced solid tumor such as melanoma, head and neck, liver or kidney cancer. Specimen: CD4+ or CD8+ T cells sorted from blood, collected in a trial of the OX40 agonist ivuxolimab. This chain connects TRBV27 to TRBJ2-7; D may be TRBD1 (6 bases). CDR3 loop: CASSGGQSYEQYF. In nucleotides, the CDR3 is TGTGCCAGCAGTGGGGGCCAGTCCTACGAGCAGTACTTC.